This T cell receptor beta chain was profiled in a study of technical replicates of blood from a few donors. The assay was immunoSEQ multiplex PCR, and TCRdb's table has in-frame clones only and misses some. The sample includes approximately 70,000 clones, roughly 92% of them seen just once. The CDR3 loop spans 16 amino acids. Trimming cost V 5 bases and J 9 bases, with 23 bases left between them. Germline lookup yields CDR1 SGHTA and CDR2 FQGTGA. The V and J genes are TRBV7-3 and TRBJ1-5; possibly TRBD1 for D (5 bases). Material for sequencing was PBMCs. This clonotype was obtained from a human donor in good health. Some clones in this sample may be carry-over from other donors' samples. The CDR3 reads CASSRTTGRGITPQHF. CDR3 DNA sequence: TGTGCCAGCAGCCGAACGACGGGGAGGGGCATCACGCCCCAGCATTTT.